Below, 28 T cell receptor beta chains from the same sample are listed, as sequenced in a study of T cells in Graves' hyperthyroidism and ophthalmopathy. Amplification of TCR beta CDR3 regions was performed using RNA transcripts as template. Using the HTBI primer set, a first-round RT-PCR was run on the TCR CDR3. MiXCR, run by TCRdb on the multiplex PCR reads, gives a single entry per CDR3 protein. Of about 420,000 distinct CDR3 sequences detected, approximately 14% appear once; the ten largest clones hold 12% to 15%. Input material: blood. The receptors were sampled from a woman under 30 with Graves' hyperthyroidism.

This clonotype appeared many times. V gene TRBV6-1 combines with J gene TRBJ1-1, with D tentatively TRBD1 (5 bases). Trimming took 2 bases from V and 6 from J, leaving 13 bases between them. The V gene's germline CDR1 is MNHNS and CDR2 SASEGT. The CDR3 is 14 amino acids. CDR3 loop: CASSELSPGPEAFF. The CDR3 bases are TGTGCCAGCAGTGAACTTTCGCCGGGACCTGAAGCTTTCTTT.

This clonotype appeared many times. V gene TRBV10-3 combines with J gene TRBJ2-5, with TRBD1 identical over 8 bases. The CDR3 totals 20 residues. The V gene end was trimmed by 5 bases and the J gene end by 4 bases; junction bases not matched to a gene: 24. Per germline, CDR1 ENHRY and CDR2 SYGVKD. CDR3 sequence: CAISTRSRTGKVWDAETQYF. Written as DNA, the CDR3 is TGTGCCATCAGTACGAGGTCTCGGACAGGGAAAGTGTGGGATGCAGAGACCCAGTACTTC.

This clonotype was counted ten times or more. The gene calls are TRBV27 and TRBJ2-7, with 8 bases that match TRBD1. The CDR3 has 15 amino acids. Trimming removed 2 bases from V and 3 bases from J; junction bases left unmatched: 6. The germline V gene has CDR1 MNHEY and CDR2 SMNVEV (reference sequence). The CDR3 sequence is CASSLVGQGHYEQYF. CDR3 in DNA: TGTGCCAGCAGTTTAGTAGGACAGGGTCACTACGAGCAGTACTTC.

This clonotype was seen ten or more times. This rearrangement joins TRBV5-1 to TRBJ2-1; D is uncertain. Germline CDR1 reads SGHRS; CDR2 reads YFSETQ. CDR3 length equals 14 residues. The ends were cut back, 0 bases at V and 8 bases at J, with 12 bases in the middle. Here the CDR3 DNA reads TGCGCCAGCAGCTTGGGTTCCGCCAACGATGAGCAGTTCTTC. Amino acid sequence: CASSLGSANDEQFF.

This clonotype has a handful of counts. The chain joins TRBV2 to TRBJ2-1; D gene uncertain. V was pared by 1 base and J by 7 bases, with 8 bases between. Germline CDR1 is SNHLY and CDR2 is FYNNEI. The CDR3 runs to 13 residues. The CDR3 nucleotides are TGTGCCAGCAGTGAAGGGGTGGGTAATGAGCAGTTCTTC. It encodes CASSEGVGNEQFF.

This clonotype was detected many times. The chain joins TRBV20-1 to TRBJ1-5; D is unresolved. With 5 bases removed from V and 0 bases from J, the gap between germline ends came to 14 bases. The CDR3 is made up of 15 amino acids. Germline CDR1 DFQATT, CDR2 SNEGSKA (reference sequence). Written as DNA, the CDR3 is TGCAGTGCTCCTCCAGCTATTACTAGCAATCAGCCCCAGCATTTT. Translation gives CSAPPAITSNQPQHF.

This clonotype has ten or more counts. This chain joins TRBV4-1 and TRBJ1-1; the match to TRBD1 covers 9 bases. The V segment lost 2 bases and the J segment 5 bases; nucleotides outside the gene matches: 6. CDR3 length: 15 residues. Germline V gene lookup returns CDR1 MGHRA and CDR2 YSYEKL. In DNA form, the CDR3 reads TGCGCCAGCAGCCAATGGACAGGGGAGGCGACTGAAGCTTTCTTT. Translated, it gives CASSQWTGEATEAFF.

This clonotype occurred once. The V and J genes are TRBV5-5 and TRBJ2-1; the D is unclear. The germline V gene has CDR1 SGHKS and CDR2 YYEKEE (reference sequence). The CDR3 extends over 12 amino acids. Trimming left V 4 bases short and J 11 bases short, with 13 bases between. The DNA of the CDR3 is TGTGCCAGCAGCCTGCCGGCGGCGAAGCAGTTCTTC. Translated, it gives CASSLPAAKQFF.

This chain uses TRBV20-1 with TRBJ2-4, with D possibly being TRBD1 or TRBD2 (5 bases each). Looked up from germline, CDR1 is DFQATT and CDR2 is SNEGSKA (reference sequence). CDR3 size: 16 residues. V lost 3 bases, J lost 0 bases, and 15 bases lay in between. CDR3 loop: CSARGTHTLAKNIQYF. Written as DNA, the CDR3 is TGCAGTGCTAGGGGGACGCATACACTAGCCAAAAACATTCAGTACTTC.

This clonotype was counted many times. CDR3 bases: TGTGCCAGCTCACGGACTAGCGGGAGGGCGAACACCGGGGAGCTGTTTTTT. This codes for CASSRTSGRANTGELFF. The chain joins TRBV18 to TRBJ2-2; 15 positions agree with TRBD2. V dropped 4 bases and J dropped 0; count of bases not matched to a gene: 0. The length of the CDR3 is 17 residues. The germline CDR1 and CDR2 sequences are KGHSH and LQKENI.

The gene calls are TRBV6-2 or TRBV6-3 and TRBJ2-1; D is unclear. There are 15 residues in the CDR3. Germline CDR1 reads MNHEY; CDR2 reads SVGEGT. V was trimmed by 7 bases and J by 6 bases, leaving 19 bases between them. CDR3 nucleotides: TGTGCCAGCACCTGGAGCTCCTCCGGTTCCAATGAGCAGTTCTTC. Amino acid sequence: CASTWSSSGSNEQFF.

With regard to this clonotype: Just one base apart from a much larger clone, this may be a read error. The J gene is TRBJ2-1, the V gene TRBV27, with D possibly matching TRBD1 (5 bases). Germline values: CDR1 MNHEY, CDR2 SMNVEV (reference sequence). The CDR3 runs to 14 residues. The CDR3 sequence: CAGSLRQRTNEQFF. CDR3 DNA sequence: TGTGCCGGCAGTTTACGACAGAGAACCAATGAGCAGTTCTTC.

This clonotype was found many times. This chain links TRBV28 with TRBJ2-5; D unclear. The CDR3 runs 16 residues. V gave up 7 bases and J gave up 1 base, with 19 bases separating them. Per the germline V gene, CDR1 is MDHEN and CDR2 is SYDVKM. The CDR3 loop is CASKSDGIGVQETQYF. DNA of the CDR3: TGTGCCAGCAAATCCGACGGCATCGGCGTCCAAGAGACCCAGTACTTC.

This clonotype was seen at least ten times. The chain joins TRBV12-3 or TRBV12-4 to TRBJ1-5; 8 bases align to TRBD1. CDR3 size: 14 residues. Trimming at V came to 6 bases and at J to 0 bases, leaving 1 base not matched to a gene. For the CDR3, the DNA is TGTGCCAGCAGGCAGGGGGCTAGCAATCAGCCCCAGCATTTT. This gives the protein CASRQGASNQPQHF.

This clonotype was picked up many times. The chain combines TRBV20-1 with TRBJ2-7, with 9 bases aligning to TRBD1. The J segment lost 3 bases and the V segment lost 4 bases, leaving 4 bases of the junction unmatched. This CDR3 has 13 residues. Germline assignment: CDR1 DFQATT and CDR2 SNEGSKA (reference sequence). Here the CDR3 reads CSATGTGNYEQYF. The DNA of the CDR3 is TGCAGTGCTACCGGGACAGGGAACTACGAGCAGTACTTC.

Remarks on this clonotype: At one boundary the junction diverges from the germline segment, which might be a read error. The rearrangement joins TRBV10-1 to TRBJ2-1; perhaps D is TRBD1 or TRBD2 (7 bases each). This CDR3 spans 16 amino acids. Per germline, CDR1 WNHNN and CDR2 SYGVQD (reference sequence). The CDR3 DNA follows: TGCGCCAGGAGTGAGTGGGGACTACAGGGGTCCCATGAGCAGTTCTTC. It encodes CARSEWGLQGSHEQFF.

This clonotype was seen repeatedly, ten times or more. V and J are TRBV19 and TRBJ1-1; D not certain. Germline CDR1 and CDR2: LNHDA and SQIVND (reference sequence). The CDR3 runs 15 residues. With 7 bases removed from V and 7 bases from J, the gap between germline ends came to 22 bases. CDR3 bases: TGTGCCAGTAATTTTGACACCACTCGAGGGATTGAAGCTTTCTTT. This gives the protein CASNFDTTRGIEAFF.

The sample holds many counts of this clonotype. This chain joins TRBV5-8 and TRBJ2-5, with D possibly called TRBD1 or TRBD2 (5 bases each). CDR1 is SGHTS and CDR2 is YDEGEE in the germline V gene. The CDR3 sequence is 16 residues long. The V and J ends lost 4 bases and 0 bases respectively, with 16 bases between them. The CDR3 protein is CASSPEGIGHQETQYF. The CDR3 DNA is TGTGCCAGCAGCCCAGAGGGGATAGGGCACCAAGAGACCCAGTACTTC.

Of note for this clonotype: The CDR3 does not close with the conserved phenylalanine or tryptophan, likely indicating a read error. The chain carries TRBV7-2 and TRBJ1-1, with unresolved D. The germline V gene has CDR1 SGHTA and CDR2 FQGNSA. This CDR3 is built from 14 residues. Trimming left V 1 base short and J 1 base short, with 7 bases between. CDR3 bases: TGTGCCAGCAGCTTAGACAGCCGGAACACTGAAGCTTTCCTT. Translated, it gives CASSLDSRNTEAFL.

This clonotype was counted at least ten times. The chain couples TRBV7-9 to TRBJ1-1; D is ambiguous. Germline loops: CDR1 SEHNR, CDR2 FQNEAQ (reference sequence). This CDR3 comprises 13 residues. Trimming took 2 bases from V and 6 from J, leaving 10 bases between them. DNA of the CDR3: TGTGCCAGCAGCTTAAAGTCAGAGGCTGAAGCTTTCTTT. Amino acid sequence: CASSLKSEAEAFF.

This clonotype was seen many times. The gene calls are TRBV12-3 or TRBV12-4 and TRBJ2-1; 12 bases line up with TRBD2. CDR3 length equals 17 residues. The V gene end was trimmed by 5 bases and the J gene end by 0 bases; junction bases not matched to a gene: 5. The CDR3 reads CASSPTSGGNSYNEQFF. DNA of the CDR3: TGTGCCAGCAGTCCGACTAGCGGGGGAAACTCCTACAATGAGCAGTTCTTC.

V and J are TRBV28 and TRBJ1-2; tentatively, D is TRBD1 (5 bases). Germline V gene lookup returns CDR1 MDHEN and CDR2 SYDVKM. Between the trimmed V and J ends, which lost 6 bases and 8 bases, there was a span of 19 bases. CDR3 length: 14 amino acids. The CDR3 sequence: CASSNPGSRRGYTF. The CDR3 nucleotides are TGTGCCAGCAGCAACCCAGGGTCCCGACGAGGCTACACCTTC.

This clonotype was observed many times. The chain links TRBV28 to TRBJ1-2; TRBD1 is a possible D gene (5 bases). The CDR3 has 14 amino acids. V lost 5 bases to trimming and J lost 6 bases, with 16 bases between them. Germline values: CDR1 MDHEN, CDR2 SYDVKM. The CDR3: CASSAPRGYNGYTF. In nucleotides, the CDR3 is TGTGCCAGCAGTGCCCCTAGGGGCTACAATGGCTACACCTTC.

This clonotype was counted a few times. V is TRBV10-3 and J is TRBJ1-5; D is ambiguous. The CDR3 runs 14 residues. Germline lookup yields CDR1 ENHRY and CDR2 SYGVKD. V was clipped by 10 bases and J by 2 bases, with 15 bases between them. The CDR3 bases are TGTGCCAGCCGGCCCGTTCCCGGCAATCAGCCCCAGCATTTT. Amino acids: CASRPVPGNQPQHF.

Ten or more counts support this clonotype. The chain uses TRBV3-1 and TRBJ1-1; tentatively, D is TRBD1 (5 bases). Germline V lookup: CDR1 LGHDT, CDR2 YNNKEL (reference sequence). CDR3 size: 12 residues. V was cut by 3 bases and J by 4 bases, with 6 bases left in between. CDR3 bases: TGTGCCAGCAGCCAGGGGGGCACTGAAGCTTTCTTT. It codes for CASSQGGTEAFF. The whole variable domain, remainder taken from reference TRBV3-1 and TRBJ1-1, is DTAVSQTPKYLVTQMGNDKSIKCEQNLGHDTMYWYKQDSKKFLKIMFSYNNKELIINETVPNRFSPKSPDKAHLNLHINSLELGDSAVYFCASSQGGTEAFFGQGTRLTVV.

The chain combines TRBV7-9 with TRBJ2-1; 9 nucleotides agree with TRBD2. The junction had 11 bases not matched to a gene; V was cut back by 7 bases and J by 7 bases. Germline CDR1 is SEHNR and CDR2 is FQNEAQ (reference sequence). There are 15 residues in the CDR3. The CDR3 sequence is CASILVGGGANEQFF. The CDR3 DNA reads TGTGCCAGCATCCTAGTGGGCGGGGGGGCAAATGAGCAGTTCTTC.

With respect to this clonotype: This CDR3 is missing its conserved last phenylalanine or tryptophan, likely due to a read error. The chain uses TRBV29-1 and TRBJ1-1, with a tentative D call TRBD1 (5 bases). The CDR3 has 14 amino acids. V shed 1 base and J shed 0 bases, with 9 bases lying between them. Germline V CDR1 and CDR2: SQVTM, ANQGSEA. CDR3 nucleotide sequence: TGCAGCGTTGAAGGTGCAGGGCTGAACACTGAAGCTTTCCTT. It codes for CSVEGAGLNTEAFL.

Points on this clonotype: At one boundary the junction diverges from the germline segment, which might be a read error. This chain uses TRBV5-1 with TRBJ1-2; 7 bases fit TRBD1. Germline values: CDR1 SGHRS, CDR2 YFSETQ. This CDR3 comprises 16 residues. The CDR3 nucleotides are TGTGCCAGCAGCAAGTTGCGCCAGACAGGGCTTCATGGCTACACCTTC. Protein sequence: CASSKLRQTGLHGYTF.